The 26 T cell receptor beta chains reported below all come from one sample, sequenced in a study of OX40 agonist ivuxolimab in advanced cancers. The library came from the immunoSEQ multiplex PCR assay. TCRdb provides this immuneACCESS table in a form limited to in-frame rearrangements. Some clones are lacking; in checked studies, under half of them reflect an unresolved V gene, and why the rest are absent is not known. The sample includes under 100,000 clones, with over 75% observed a single time. Over 3.5% of the sample goes to the ten largest clones. This sample comprised CD4+ or CD8+ T cells sorted from blood, obtained in a trial of the OX40 agonist ivuxolimab. The receptors were sampled from an adult with an advanced solid tumor such as melanoma, head and neck, liver or kidney cancer.

This chain links TRBV30 with TRBJ1-2; D remains ambiguous. Germline assignment: CDR1 GTSNPN and CDR2 SVGIG (reference sequence). Trimming pared 1 base from V and 8 bases from J, leaving 8 bases between. CDR3 length: 11 amino acids. CDR3 coding DNA: TGTGCCTGGAGTGCCTCGGGAGGCTACACCTTC. Its translation: CAWSASGGYTF.

This clone was recorded once. This chain uses TRBV16 with TRBJ1-1; possibly TRBD1 for D (6 bases). The CDR3 extends over 15 amino acids. Per germline, CDR1 KGHSY and CDR2 FQNENV. V lost 2 bases, J lost 1 base, and 11 bases lay in between. DNA of the CDR3: TGTGCCAGCAGCCAAACGGACAGTTCGAACACTGAAGCTTTCTTT. Translated: CASSQTDSSNTEAFF.

This chain connects TRBV5-5 to TRBJ2-3; 10 bases fit TRBD2. The ends lost 4 bases at V and 5 bases at J; junction bases unmatched: 16. The CDR3 contains 18 residues. The germline V gene encodes CDR1 SGHKS and CDR2 YYEKEE (reference sequence). CDR3 residues: CASSPSGTSGIYIDTQYF. CDR3 in DNA: TGTGCCAGCAGCCCCAGCGGAACTAGCGGGATTTATATAGATACGCAGTATTTT.

The chain recombines TRBV4-2 with TRBJ2-5, with TRBD2 matching 8 bases. The DNA end is more similar to TRBJ2-7, so the J call may be wrong. The CDR3 runs to 17 residues. The germline V gene encodes CDR1 LGHNA and CDR2 YNFKEQ. CDR3 nucleotide sequence: TGTGCCAGCAGCCAAGGGAGCCGACTAGCGAAAGACTACGAGCAGTACTTC. Translation gives CASSQGSRLAKDYEQYF.

The CDR3: CASNDRDHYGYTF. Written as DNA, the CDR3 is TGTGCCAGCAATGACAGAGATCACTATGGCTACACCTTC. The genes are TRBV2 and TRBJ1-2; a possible D gene is TRBD1 (5 bases). Germline V CDR1 and CDR2: SNHLY, FYNNEI. With 7 bases removed from V and 3 bases from J, the gap between germline ends came to 12 bases. CDR3 length: 13 residues.

This clone was detected once. CDR3 DNA: TGCGCCAGCAGCTTGTATGCAGGGAATAACCCTGAAGCTTTCTTT. This codes for CASSLYAGNNPEAFF. The rearrangement joins TRBV5-1 to TRBJ1-1; D perhaps matches TRBD1 (5 bases). V was trimmed by 1 base and J by 6 bases, leaving 16 bases between them. Germline CDR1 is SGHRS and CDR2 is YFSETQ. There are 15 residues in the CDR3.

This clone showed up just once. The rearrangement uses TRBV7-9 and TRBJ1-2, with unresolved D. This CDR3 has 15 residues. V shed 0 bases and J shed 6 bases, with 14 bases lying between them. Germline V CDR1 and CDR2: SEHNR, FQNEAQ (reference sequence). CDR3 DNA: TGTGCCAGCAGCTTAGCGAGTGATACCTTAGATGGCTACACCTTC. Its translation is CASSLASDTLDGYTF.

This rearrangement joins TRBV4-1 to TRBJ2-1, with 10 bases lining up with TRBD2. The CDR3 extends over 13 amino acids. Germline-derived CDR1 and CDR2 are MGHRA and YSYEKL. V was pared by 3 bases and J by 16 bases, with 9 bases of the junction left unmatched. The CDR3 DNA is TGCGCCAGCAGCCACCACAACACTAGCGGGGCCTTCTTC. This sequence encodes CASSHHNTSGAFF.

The chain carries TRBV7-3 and TRBJ2-1, with D possibly matching TRBD2 (6 bases). This CDR3 spans 14 amino acids. Trimming stripped 5 bases from V and 5 bases from J, with 13 bases between. From germline, CDR1 is SGHTA and CDR2 FQGTGA. CDR3 residues: CASSHMAGNNEQFF. The CDR3 coding sequence is TGTGCCAGCAGCCACATGGCGGGGAACAATGAGCAGTTCTTC.

J is TRBJ1-2 and V is TRBV5-1; the D is unclear. The CDR3 has 16 residues. The V gene lost 2 bases and the J gene lost 0 bases, with 14 bases spanning the gap. CDR1 and CDR2 from the germline V gene are SGHRS and YFSETQ. The CDR3 loop is CASSFNSGESNYGYTF. The CDR3 DNA reads TGCGCCAGCAGCTTTAATTCGGGAGAATCTAACTATGGCTACACCTTC.

The chain couples TRBV7-2 to TRBJ2-5; D is undetermined. The germline gives CDR1 SGHTA, CDR2 FQGNSA. With 0 bases removed from V and 4 bases from J, the gap between germline ends came to 9 bases. CDR3 length equals 14 residues. The CDR3 is CASSLAWQRETQYF. The CDR3, as DNA: TGTGCCAGCAGCTTAGCCTGGCAAAGAGAGACCCAGTACTTC.

The CDR3 DNA is TGTGCCAGCAGCTCCCCCGGGGACAGGGGGCTCAGTTTGGCAGATACGCAGTATTTT. Amino acid sequence: CASSSPGDRGLSLADTQYF. This chain connects TRBV7-9 to TRBJ2-3, with TRBD1 matching 12 bases. This CDR3 region has 19 residues. Germline CDR1 SEHNR, CDR2 FQNEAQ (reference sequence). The junction had 15 bases not matched to a gene; V was cut back by 4 bases and J by 4 bases.

This chain links TRBV19 with TRBJ1-4; possibly TRBD1 for D (6 bases). Germline lookup yields CDR1 LNHDA and CDR2 SQIVND (reference sequence). The CDR3 is 14 residues long. Trimming stripped 3 bases from V and 13 bases from J, with 18 bases between. CDR3 sequence: CASSMGGWGDTLFF. The CDR3 nucleotides are TGTGCCAGTAGTATGGGAGGATGGGGGGACACACTGTTTTTT.

The chain is built from TRBV4-1 and TRBJ1-2, with D unclear. V was cut by 5 bases and J by 3 bases, with 13 bases left in between. This CDR3 comprises 14 residues. Germline CDR1 and CDR2: MGHRA and YSYEKL. In nucleotides, the CDR3 is TGCGCCAGCAGCAATCCGTTACGGGACTATGGCTACACCTTC. It yields the protein CASSNPLRDYGYTF.

CDR3 sequence: CASSRGGTGGSYEQYF. The CDR3 DNA is TGTGCCAGTAGTAGAGGGGGGACAGGGGGCTCCTACGAGCAGTACTTC. The chain has TRBV19 and TRBJ2-7; TRBD1 matches at 11 bases. The ends lost 4 bases at V and 0 bases at J; junction bases unmatched: 5. Germline-derived CDR1 and CDR2 are LNHDA and SQIVND (reference sequence). CDR3 length: 16 amino acids. Variable domain in full (rest from reference TRBV19 and TRBJ2-7): DGGITQSPKYLFRKEGQNVTLSCEQNLNHDAMYWYRQDPGQGLRLIYYSQIVNDFQKGDIAEGYSVSREKKESFPLTVTSAQKNPTAFYLCASSRGGTGGSYEQYFGPGTRLTVT.

This clone was detected a few times. At the DNA level, this CDR3 is encoded by other sequences in the same sample as well. V usage is TRBV19 and J usage is TRBJ2-6, with no clear D. CDR1 LNHDA and CDR2 SQIVND come from the germline V gene (reference sequence). The CDR3 is 14 residues long. Trimming pared 3 bases from V and 4 bases from J, leaving 7 bases between. As DNA, the CDR3 is TGTGCCAGTAGTATGGGATACGGGGCCAACGTCCTGACTTTC. This sequence encodes CASSMGYGANVLTF.

In its sample, this clone was seen once. The chain has TRBV2 and TRBJ2-3; 8 bases are a match to TRBD2. The germline V gene has CDR1 SNHLY and CDR2 FYNNEI. The V gene end was trimmed by 7 bases and the J gene end by 5 bases; junction bases not matched to a gene: 8. The CDR3 runs 14 residues. The CDR3 coding sequence is TGTGCCAGCAACCGGGAGGGGTGGGGAGATACGCAGTATTTT. Protein: CASNREGWGDTQYF.

This clone was counted a few times. The chain links TRBV12-5 to TRBJ1-1, with 8 bases fitting TRBD1. With 2 bases clipped from V and 5 bases from J, the junction kept 1 base outside the gene matches. Germline V lookup: CDR1 LGHNT, CDR2 FRNRAP. The CDR3 runs to 13 residues. The CDR3: CASGLRTGTEAFF. CDR3 bases: TGTGCTAGTGGTTTGAGGACAGGGACTGAAGCTTTCTTT.

There are a few counts of this clone. In DNA, the CDR3 is TGTGCCAGCAGTGAATTGTGGGTCAATCAGCCCCAGCATTTT. This translates into CASSELWVNQPQHF. The V gene is TRBV6-1, the J gene TRBJ1-5, with D unclear. This CDR3 spans 14 amino acids. Germline CDR1 MNHNS, CDR2 SASEGT. Trimming removed 2 bases at V and 3 bases at J, with 8 bases between.

This clone was seen only once. CDR3 coding DNA: TGTGCCTGGAGTGTATATCTCGGGGCCTTGAACACTGAAGCTTTCTTT. Translation: CAWSVYLGALNTEAFF. The chain links TRBV30 to TRBJ1-1; D may be TRBD1 (5 bases). This CDR3 is 16 amino acids long. Germline CDR1 GTSNPN, CDR2 SVGIG (reference sequence). Trimming took 0 bases from V and 0 from J, leaving 14 bases between them.

Written as DNA, the CDR3 is TGTGCCAGCAGTTACGATCTAACGGGCTATGGCTACACCTTC. This gives the protein CASSYDLTGYGYTF. V is TRBV6-6 and J is TRBJ1-2, with D uncertain. Germline CDR1 is MNHNY and CDR2 is SVGAGI (reference sequence). Trimming shortened V by 2 bases and J by 4 bases, and 11 bases separated the two germline ends. The CDR3 has 14 amino acids.

The chain has TRBV25-1 and TRBJ2-5, with 8 nucleotides matching TRBD2. Germline CDR1 is MGHDK and CDR2 is SYGVNS. This CDR3 contains 16 residues. With V trimmed by 6 bases and J by 1 base, 10 bases remained unmatched. CDR3 loop: CASRSLERGTQETQYF. The CDR3 DNA follows: TGTGCCAGCAGGAGCCTCGAGCGGGGGACCCAAGAGACCCAGTACTTC. Full variable domain (remainder filled in from reference TRBV25-1 and TRBJ2-5): EADIYQTPRYLVIGTGKKITLECSQTMGHDKMYWYQQDPGMELHLIHYSYGVNSTEKGDLSSESTVSRIRTEHFPLTLESARPSHTSQYLCASRSLERGTQETQYFGPGTRLLVL.

This chain uses TRBV7-3 with TRBJ2-3; 7 bases are a match to TRBD2. CDR3 length: 14 amino acids. Germline lookup yields CDR1 SGHTA and CDR2 FQGTGA. The ends lost 3 bases at V and 4 bases at J; junction bases unmatched: 4. The DNA for the CDR3 is TGTGCCAGCAGCTTTAATGCGGGGGCAGATACGCAGTATTTT. This encodes CASSFNAGADTQYF.

This sequence joins TRBV27 and TRBJ1-1, with D possibly being TRBD1 (6 bases). CDR3 length: 13 residues. Germline loops: CDR1 MNHEY, CDR2 SMNVEV (reference sequence). The germline V and J ends were trimmed by 6 bases and 5 bases, with 13 bases remaining between them. The CDR3 spells CASRGTGTTEAFF. The DNA of the CDR3 is TGTGCCAGCAGGGGCACAGGGACAACTGAAGCTTTCTTT.

V gene TRBV11-2 combines with J gene TRBJ1-2; TRBD1 is a possible D gene (6 bases). The CDR3 has 16 residues. V gave up 3 bases and J gave up 6 bases, with 20 bases separating them. CDR1 is SGHAT, CDR2 FQNNGV, per germline. As DNA, the CDR3 is TGTGCCAGCAGCTTGCGTCCAGGGGAGGTATCGGATGGCTACACCTTC. Its protein product is CASSLRPGEVSDGYTF.

The chain is built from TRBV4-2 and TRBJ2-7; 13 nucleotides align to TRBD2. The germline V gene has CDR1 LGHNA and CDR2 YNFKEQ. The CDR3 covers 15 residues. Trimming took 4 bases from V and 5 from J; bases not matched to a gene: 5. CDR3 sequence (DNA): TGTGCCAGCAGCCGGGGGACTAGCGGGGATAACGAGCAGTACTTC. Residues: CASSRGTSGDNEQYF.